The 23 T cell receptor beta chains below come from one sample, sequenced in a study of shared clonotypes between healthy human individuals. In the naive CD8 group, cells lacked CD45RO and were positively selected for CCR7, so terminally differentiated effector memory CD45RA+ cells were left out. Profiling relied on immunoSEQ multiplex PCR, and the TCRdb table lists in-frame clones only, not all of them. The table shows over 750,000 clones, with 96% occurring only once. Specimen: naive CD8+ T cells sorted from blood. These receptors were collected from a man aged 30-40 years in good health.

The V and J genes are TRBV11-2 and TRBJ2-5; D is unclear. The germline gives CDR1 SGHAT, CDR2 FQNNGV. Trimming cost V 1 base and J 3 bases, with 6 bases left between them. The CDR3 consists of 13 residues. Here the CDR3 reads CASSLAVKETQYF. In DNA form, the CDR3 reads TGTGCCAGCAGCTTAGCGGTCAAAGAGACCCAGTACTTC.

This chain joins TRBV5-6 and TRBJ2-3, with D maybe TRBD2 (6 bases). The germline V and J ends were trimmed by 5 bases and 2 bases, with 15 bases remaining between them. Germline V CDR1 and CDR2: SGHDT, YYEEEE. The CDR3 sequence is 15 residues long. CDR3: CASRARGLITDTQYF. The CDR3 DNA reads TGTGCCAGCAGGGCTCGGGGACTTATCACAGATACGCAGTATTTT.

This chain links TRBV7-9 with TRBJ1-5, with TRBD1 identical over 7 bases. Germline-derived CDR1 and CDR2 are SEHNR and FQNEAQ (reference sequence). The trim removed 2 bases at V and 2 bases at J, leaving 3 bases unmatched. The CDR3 consists of 15 residues. The CDR3 coding sequence is TGTGCCAGCAGCTTACAGGGGGAGGGCAATCAGCCCCAGCATTTT. Its protein is CASSLQGEGNQPQHF.

The chain recombines TRBV2 with TRBJ2-1, with 11 bases fitting TRBD2. J lost 7 bases, V lost 3 bases, and 8 bases had no gene match. The CDR3 extends over 16 amino acids. Germline V lookup: CDR1 SNHLY, CDR2 FYNNEI. The DNA for the CDR3 is TGTGCCAGCAGTGACCCAGGACTAGCGGGCTCGAATGAGCAGTTCTTC. Translated, it gives CASSDPGLAGSNEQFF.

On this clone: This same CDR3 is encoded by further DNA sequences in the sample. J is TRBJ2-7 and V is TRBV7-9, with 11 bases fitting TRBD1. Germline CDR1 reads SEHNR; CDR2 reads FQNEAQ (reference sequence). V lost 4 bases and J lost 4; bases outside the gene matches: 3. This CDR3 has 14 residues. The DNA of the CDR3 is TGTGCCAGCAGCTCTGGGACAGGGGGGTACGAGCAGTACTTC. This gives the protein CASSSGTGGYEQYF. Together with reference TRBV7-9 and TRBJ2-7, the CDR3 gives the full variable domain: DTGVSQNPRHKITKRGQNVTFRCDPISEHNRLYWYRQTLGQGPEFLTYFQNEAQLEKSRLLSDRFSAERPKGSFSTLEIQRTEQGDSAMYLCASSSGTGGYEQYFGPGTRLTVT.

The gene calls are TRBV30 and TRBJ1-2, with 7 bases identical to TRBD1. V trimming: 5 bases; J trimming: 4 bases; junction bases outside the gene matches: 13. The germline V gene encodes CDR1 GTSNPN and CDR2 SVGIG (reference sequence). This CDR3 has 15 amino acids. The CDR3 DNA is TGTGCCTGGGGTCTATTCGACAGGGCTACCTATGGCTACACCTTC. Protein: CAWGLFDRATYGYTF.

The chain links TRBV7-9 to TRBJ1-5; D not certain. Trimming removed 5 bases at V and 7 bases at J, with 9 bases between. CDR1 and CDR2 from the germline V gene are SEHNR and FQNEAQ (reference sequence). CDR3 size: 12 residues. The CDR3 spells CASSRLGQPQHF. The CDR3 nucleotides read TGTGCCAGCAGCCGATTGGGACAGCCCCAGCATTTT. Full variable domain (missing parts from reference TRBV7-9 and TRBJ1-5): DTGVSQNPRHKITKRGQNVTFRCDPISEHNRLYWYRQTLGQGPEFLTYFQNEAQLEKSRLLSDRFSAERPKGSFSTLEIQRTEQGDSAMYLCASSRLGQPQHFGDGTRLSIL.

The chain has TRBV18 and TRBJ1-1; 10 bases line up with TRBD1. The CDR3 is made up of 16 amino acids. The V segment lost 2 bases and the J segment 1 base; nucleotides outside the gene matches: 4. Per germline, CDR1 KGHSH and CDR2 LQKENI. In DNA form, the CDR3 reads TGTGCCAGCTCACCAATGACAGGGGGCAGGAACACTGAAGCTTTCTTT. It is translated as CASSPMTGGRNTEAFF.

This clone was seen once. DNA for the CDR3: TGTGCCTCAGATGGGGTGTCCCTAAACACCGGGGAGCTGTTTTTT. It encodes CASDGVSLNTGELFF. The chain carries TRBV2 and TRBJ2-2; D gene unclear. Germline V CDR1 and CDR2: SNHLY, FYNNEI. With 11 bases removed from V and 2 bases from J, the gap between germline ends came to 18 bases. The CDR3 loop spans 15 amino acids.

The genes are TRBV28 and TRBJ1-2, with 9 bases matching TRBD1. CDR1 is MDHEN and CDR2 is SYDVKM in the germline V gene. The CDR3 length is 16 residues. V lost 3 bases, J lost 4 bases, and 9 bases stayed unmatched. This chain's CDR3 is CASSFRILGQGYGYTF. The CDR3 bases are TGTGCCAGCAGTTTTAGGATCTTGGGACAGGGCTATGGCTACACCTTC.

This clone has a single count. V is TRBV29-1 and J is TRBJ1-2; 11 nucleotides align to TRBD1. The V and J ends lost 6 bases and 9 bases, in that order; junction bases with no gene match: 12. The CDR3 runs to 14 residues. Per the germline V gene, CDR1 is SQVTM and CDR2 is ANQGSEA. The CDR3 DNA sequence: TGCAGCGTCCCCGGACAGGGGGCCTCTGATAGCTACACCTTC. Translating it yields CSVPGQGASDSYTF.

The chain joins TRBV7-6 to TRBJ2-3; D is undetermined. This CDR3 spans 16 amino acids. From germline, CDR1 is SGHVS and CDR2 FNYEAQ. V was cut by 5 bases and J by 0 bases, with 15 bases left in between. In DNA form, the CDR3 reads TGTGCCAGCAGCCCTAACTTCGTCTCTAGCACAGATACGCAGTATTTT. Its protein product is CASSPNFVSSTDTQYF. The full variable domain, with the rest looked up from reference TRBV7-6 and TRBJ2-3, is GAGVSQSPRYKVTKRGQDVALRCDPISGHVSLYWYRQALGQGPEFLTYFNYEAQQDKSGLPNDRFSAERPEGSISTLTIQRTEQRDSAMYRCASSPNFVSSTDTQYFGPGTRLTVL.

The chain combines TRBV9 with TRBJ2-1; 8 bases line up with TRBD2. This CDR3 contains 15 residues. V was pared by 0 bases and J by 9 bases, with 8 bases of the junction left unmatched. CDR1 SGDLS and CDR2 YYNGEE come from the germline V gene. CDR3 DNA: TGTGCCAGCAGCGTAGGCTCGGGAGGGCCGGGTGAGCAGTTCTTC. It is translated as CASSVGSGGPGEQFF.

This chain joins TRBV6-6 and TRBJ2-5; the match to TRBD2 covers 8 bases. CDR3 length equals 14 residues. CDR1 is MNHNY and CDR2 is SVGAGI in the germline V gene (reference sequence). J was trimmed by 2 bases and V by 6 bases; bases with no gene match: 5. CDR3 DNA: TGTGCCAGCAGCCAGACTAGCGAACAAGAGACCCAGTACTTC. Translation: CASSQTSEQETQYF.

This clone was seen only once. The rearrangement joins TRBV5-5 to TRBJ2-6; D may match TRBD1 or TRBD2 (6 bases each). The germline V and J ends were trimmed by 0 bases and 0 bases, with 13 bases remaining between them. The CDR3 is 18 residues long. Germline V gene data show CDR1 as SGHKS and CDR2 as YYEKEE (reference sequence). Here the CDR3 DNA reads TGTGCCAGCAGCTTGGAGGGGGGCCACTTCTCTGGGGCCAACGTCCTGACTTTC. This codes for CASSLEGGHFSGANVLTF.

The chain joins TRBV21-1 to TRBJ1-1. TRBV21-1 represents a pseudogene. This CDR3 has 14 residues. The CDR3 DNA is TGTGCCAGCAGTCTTCTTACAGGGAGGACTGAAGCTTTCTTT. This sequence encodes CASSLLTGRTEAFF.

As concerns this clone: The sample contains more than one DNA sequence encoding this CDR3. The chain combines TRBV7-3 with TRBJ2-1, with D perhaps TRBD2 (6 bases). The CDR3 contains 15 residues. Looked up from germline, CDR1 is SGHTA and CDR2 is FQGTGA. Trimming removed 0 bases at V and 1 base at J, with 7 bases between. CDR3: CASSLTGGSYNEQFF. Here the CDR3 DNA reads TGTGCCAGCAGCTTAACCGGGGGATCCTACAATGAGCAGTTCTTC.

The rearrangement uses TRBV27 and TRBJ2-7; 8 bases fit TRBD1. Germline-derived CDR1 and CDR2 are MNHEY and SMNVEV (reference sequence). V dropped 6 bases and J dropped 1; count of bases not matched to a gene: 8. CDR3 length equals 15 residues. The CDR3 region is CASSARTGTSYEQYF. The CDR3 DNA reads TGTGCCAGCAGCGCCCGGACAGGGACTTCCTACGAGCAGTACTTC.

V gene TRBV28 combines with J gene TRBJ2-7; possibly TRBD1 for D (6 bases). The germline CDR1 and CDR2 sequences are MDHEN and SYDVKM. Trimming took off 6 bases at V and 0 bases at J, with 18 bases between the two ends. The CDR3 runs 16 residues. CDR3: CASRPPAGAHSYEQYF. The CDR3 DNA reads as TGTGCCAGCAGACCCCCCGCAGGGGCCCACTCCTACGAGCAGTACTTC.

This rearrangement joins TRBV7-2 to TRBJ2-1, with D tentatively TRBD2 (6 bases). The CDR3 runs to 15 residues. Germline values: CDR1 SGHTA, CDR2 FQGNSA. Trimming left V 5 bases short and J 6 bases short, with 17 bases between. CDR3 amino acids: CASSQTSAGLNEQFF. In nucleotides, the CDR3 is TGTGCCAGCAGCCAGACTAGTGCGGGACTCAATGAGCAGTTCTTC.

This chain uses TRBV28 with TRBJ1-5; perhaps TRBD1 as D (5 bases). The V end lost 6 bases, the J end lost 5 bases, and 20 bases lay between the germline ends. Germline V lookup: CDR1 MDHEN, CDR2 SYDVKM. The CDR3 loop spans 16 amino acids. DNA of the CDR3: TGTGCCAGCAGGGCAACCCTCACAGGAAATCATCAGCCCCAGCATTTT. Protein product: CASRATLTGNHQPQHF.

The chain couples TRBV4-2 to TRBJ1-1; TRBD1 is a possible D gene (5 bases). CDR1 LGHNA and CDR2 YNFKEQ come from the germline V gene. The CDR3 contains 15 residues. The V gene lost 2 bases and the J gene lost 2 bases, with 12 bases spanning the gap. CDR3 residues: CASSQTSGANTEAFF. In DNA form, the CDR3 reads TGTGCCAGCAGCCAAACTTCCGGGGCAAACACTGAAGCTTTCTTT.

The V and J genes are TRBV7-8 and TRBJ2-7, with 7 bases aligning to TRBD2. CDR3 length: 14 residues. Germline lookup yields CDR1 SGHVS and CDR2 FQNEAQ. J lost 3 bases, V lost 5 bases, and 7 bases had no gene match. The CDR3 region is CASSLRTRNYEQYF. The CDR3 nucleotides read TGTGCCAGCAGCCTCCGGACTAGAAACTACGAGCAGTACTTC.